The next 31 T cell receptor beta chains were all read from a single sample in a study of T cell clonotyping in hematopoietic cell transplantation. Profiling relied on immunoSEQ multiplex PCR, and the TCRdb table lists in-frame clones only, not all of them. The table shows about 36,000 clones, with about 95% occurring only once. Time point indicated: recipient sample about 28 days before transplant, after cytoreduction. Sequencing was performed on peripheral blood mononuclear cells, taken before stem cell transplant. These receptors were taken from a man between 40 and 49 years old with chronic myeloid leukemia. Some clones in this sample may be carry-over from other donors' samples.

CDR3: CASSFKGIRYGYTF. CDR3 DNA sequence: TGTGCCAGCAGCTTTAAGGGGATCCGATATGGCTACACCTTC. The chain employs TRBV5-6 and TRBJ1-2; D is possibly TRBD1 (5 bases). The V end was cut by 2 bases, the J end by 5 bases, with 13 bases between. This CDR3 has 14 amino acids. Germline V gene sequence: CDR1 SGHDT, CDR2 YYEEEE.

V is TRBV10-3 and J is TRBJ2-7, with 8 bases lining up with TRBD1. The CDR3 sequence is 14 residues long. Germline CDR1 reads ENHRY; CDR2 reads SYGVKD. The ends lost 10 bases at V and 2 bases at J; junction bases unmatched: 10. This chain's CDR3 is CATETGTGTYEQYF. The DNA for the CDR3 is TGTGCCACCGAAACCGGGACAGGCACCTACGAGCAGTACTTC.

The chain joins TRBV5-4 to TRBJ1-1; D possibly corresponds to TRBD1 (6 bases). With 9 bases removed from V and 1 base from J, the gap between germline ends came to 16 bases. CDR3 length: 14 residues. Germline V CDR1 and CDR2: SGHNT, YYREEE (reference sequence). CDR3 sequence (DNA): TGTGCCATCAGTTTGGGGGGCGGGAACACTGAAGCTTTCTTT. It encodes CAISLGGGNTEAFF.

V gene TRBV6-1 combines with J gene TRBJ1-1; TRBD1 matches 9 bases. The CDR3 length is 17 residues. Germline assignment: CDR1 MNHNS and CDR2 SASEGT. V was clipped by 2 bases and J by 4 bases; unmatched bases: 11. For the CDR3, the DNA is TGTGCCAGCAGTGAACCCACGGGACAGGGAGGCCGCACTGAAGCTTTCTTT. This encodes CASSEPTGQGGRTEAFF.

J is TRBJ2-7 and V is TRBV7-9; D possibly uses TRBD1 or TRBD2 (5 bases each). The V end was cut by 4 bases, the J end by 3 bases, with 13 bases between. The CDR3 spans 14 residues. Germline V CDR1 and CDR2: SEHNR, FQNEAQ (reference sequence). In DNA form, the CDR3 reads TGTGCCAGCAGCTCACTAGGGGACCTCTACGAGCAGTACTTC. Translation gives CASSSLGDLYEQYF.

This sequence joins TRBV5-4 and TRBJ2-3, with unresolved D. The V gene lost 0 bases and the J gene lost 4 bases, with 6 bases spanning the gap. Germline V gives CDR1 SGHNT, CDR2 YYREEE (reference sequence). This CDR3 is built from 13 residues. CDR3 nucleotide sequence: TGTGCCAGCAGCTTGGCCGGCGCAGATACGCAGTATTTT. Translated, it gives CASSLAGADTQYF.

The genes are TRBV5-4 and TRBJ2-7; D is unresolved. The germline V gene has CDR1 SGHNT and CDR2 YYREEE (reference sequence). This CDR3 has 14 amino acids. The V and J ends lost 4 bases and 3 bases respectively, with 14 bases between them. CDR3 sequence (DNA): TGTGCCAGCAGCCCTTGGGGAATCATCTACGAGCAGTACTTC. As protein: CASSPWGIIYEQYF.

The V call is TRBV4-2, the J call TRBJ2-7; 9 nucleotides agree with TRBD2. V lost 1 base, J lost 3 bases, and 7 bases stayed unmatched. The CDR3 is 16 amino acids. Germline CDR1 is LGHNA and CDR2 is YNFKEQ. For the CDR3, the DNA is TGTGCCAGCAGCCAAGGGTCGGGACTAGCCGACTACGAGCAGTACTTC. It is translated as CASSQGSGLADYEQYF.

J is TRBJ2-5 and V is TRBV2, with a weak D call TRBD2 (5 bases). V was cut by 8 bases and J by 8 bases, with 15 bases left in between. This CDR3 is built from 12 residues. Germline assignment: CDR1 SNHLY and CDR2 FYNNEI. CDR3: CASGNPEDTQYF. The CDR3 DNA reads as TGTGCCAGCGGCAATCCGGAGGATACCCAGTACTTC.

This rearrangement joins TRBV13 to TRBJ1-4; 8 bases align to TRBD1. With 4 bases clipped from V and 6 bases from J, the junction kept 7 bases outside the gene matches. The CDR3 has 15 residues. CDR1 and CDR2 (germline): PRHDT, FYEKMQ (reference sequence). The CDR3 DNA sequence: TGTGCCAGCAGCTCGAGAACAGGGGGAGATGAAAAACTGTTTTTT. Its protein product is CASSSRTGGDEKLFF.

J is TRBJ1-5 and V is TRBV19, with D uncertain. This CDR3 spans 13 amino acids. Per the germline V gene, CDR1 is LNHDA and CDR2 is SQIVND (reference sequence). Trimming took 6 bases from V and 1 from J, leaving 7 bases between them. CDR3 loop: CASRGVSNQPQHF. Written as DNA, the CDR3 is TGTGCCAGTAGGGGAGTCAGCAATCAGCCCCAGCATTTT.

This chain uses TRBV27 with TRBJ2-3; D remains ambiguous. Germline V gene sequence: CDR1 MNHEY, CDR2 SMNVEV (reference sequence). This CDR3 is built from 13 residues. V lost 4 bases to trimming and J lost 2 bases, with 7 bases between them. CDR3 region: CASSWVATDTQYF. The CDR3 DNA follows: TGTGCCAGCAGTTGGGTCGCCACAGATACGCAGTATTTT.

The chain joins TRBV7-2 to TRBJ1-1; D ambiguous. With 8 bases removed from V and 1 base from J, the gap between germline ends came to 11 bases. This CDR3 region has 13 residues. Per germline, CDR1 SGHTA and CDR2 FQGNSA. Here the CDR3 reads CASDRVGNTEAFF. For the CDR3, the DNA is TGTGCCAGCGACCGAGTGGGGAACACTGAAGCTTTCTTT.

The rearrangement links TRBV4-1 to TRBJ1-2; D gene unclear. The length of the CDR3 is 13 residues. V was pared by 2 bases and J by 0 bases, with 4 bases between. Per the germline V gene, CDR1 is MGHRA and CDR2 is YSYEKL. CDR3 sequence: CASSQPANYGYTF. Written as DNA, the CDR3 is TGCGCCAGCAGCCAACCAGCTAACTATGGCTACACCTTC.

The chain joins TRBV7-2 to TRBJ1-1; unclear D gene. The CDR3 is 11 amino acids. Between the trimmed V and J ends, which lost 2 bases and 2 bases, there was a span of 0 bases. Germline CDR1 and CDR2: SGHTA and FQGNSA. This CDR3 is CASSLNTEAFF. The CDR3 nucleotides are TGTGCCAGCAGCTTAAACACTGAAGCTTTCTTT. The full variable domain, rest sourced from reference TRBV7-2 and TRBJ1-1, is GAGVSQSPSNKVTEKGKDVELRCDPISGHTALYWYRQSLGQGLEFLIYFQGNSAPDKSGLPSDRFSAERTGGSVSTLTIQRTQQEDSAVYLCASSLNTEAFFGQGTRLTVV.

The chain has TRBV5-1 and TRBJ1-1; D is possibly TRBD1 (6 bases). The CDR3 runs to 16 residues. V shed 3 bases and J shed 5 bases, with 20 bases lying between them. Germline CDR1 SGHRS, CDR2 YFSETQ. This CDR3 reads CASSWTASIQGTEAFF. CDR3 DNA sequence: TGCGCCAGCAGCTGGACAGCATCAATTCAAGGGACTGAAGCTTTCTTT.

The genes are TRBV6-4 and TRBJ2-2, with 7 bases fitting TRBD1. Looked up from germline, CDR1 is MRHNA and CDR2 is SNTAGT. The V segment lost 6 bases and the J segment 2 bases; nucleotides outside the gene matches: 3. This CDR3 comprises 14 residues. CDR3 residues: CASRQGDNTGELFF. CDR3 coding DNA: TGTGCCAGCAGGCAGGGGGACAACACCGGGGAGCTGTTTTTT.

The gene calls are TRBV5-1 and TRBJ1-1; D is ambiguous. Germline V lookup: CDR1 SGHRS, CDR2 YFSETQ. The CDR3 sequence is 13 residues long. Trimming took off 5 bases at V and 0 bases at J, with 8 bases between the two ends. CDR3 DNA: TGCGCCAGCAGTGACACCTTGAACACTGAAGCTTTCTTT. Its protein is CASSDTLNTEAFF.

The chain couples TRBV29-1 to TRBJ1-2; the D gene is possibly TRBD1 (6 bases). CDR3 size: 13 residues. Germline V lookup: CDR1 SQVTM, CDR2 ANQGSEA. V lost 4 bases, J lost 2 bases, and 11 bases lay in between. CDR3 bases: TGCAGCGTTGTCAGGGGTCGCAACTATGGCTACACCTTC. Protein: CSVVRGRNYGYTF.

The CDR3 nucleotides read TGTGCCACCGGCTTGGCAGAGAGCACAGATACGCAGTATTTT. Amino acids: CATGLAESTDTQYF. V is TRBV10-3 and J is TRBJ2-3; D not resolved. Germline CDR1 and CDR2: ENHRY and SYGVKD. V shed 10 bases and J shed 0 bases, with 14 bases lying between them. The length of the CDR3 is 14 residues.

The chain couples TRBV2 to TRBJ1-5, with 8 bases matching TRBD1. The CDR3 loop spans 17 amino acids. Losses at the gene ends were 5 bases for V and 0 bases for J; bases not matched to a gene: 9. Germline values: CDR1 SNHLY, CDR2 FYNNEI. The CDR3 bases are TGTGCCAGCAGTTGGGGACAGGCATATTATAGCAATCAGCCCCAGCATTTT. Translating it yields CASSWGQAYYSNQPQHF.

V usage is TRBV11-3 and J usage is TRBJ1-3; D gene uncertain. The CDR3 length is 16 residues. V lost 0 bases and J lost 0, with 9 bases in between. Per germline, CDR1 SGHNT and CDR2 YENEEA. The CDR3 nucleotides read TGTGCCAGCAGCTTAGATCGGGTGTTCTCTGGAAACACCATATATTTT. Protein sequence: CASSLDRVFSGNTIYF.

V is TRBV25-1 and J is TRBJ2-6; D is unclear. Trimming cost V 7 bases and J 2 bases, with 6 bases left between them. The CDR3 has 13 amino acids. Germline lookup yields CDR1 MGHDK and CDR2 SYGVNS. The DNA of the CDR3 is TGTGCCAGCACCTTTACTGGGGCCAACGTCCTGACTTTC. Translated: CASTFTGANVLTF.

CDR3 DNA sequence: TGTGCCAGCAGCTATAATGGACAGTTGAACACTGAAGCTTTCTTT. It yields the protein CASSYNGQLNTEAFF. This chain joins TRBV9 and TRBJ1-1; TRBD1 might be the D (6 bases). V was pared by 4 bases and J by 0 bases, with 13 bases between. CDR1 is SGDLS and CDR2 is YYNGEE in the germline V gene. The CDR3 sequence is 15 residues long. The full variable domain, its missing parts supplied by reference TRBV9 and TRBJ1-1, is DSGVTQTPKHLITATGQRVTLRCSPRSGDLSVYWYQQSLDQGLQFLIQYYNGEERAKGNILERFSAQQFPDLHSELNLSSLELGDSALYFCASSYNGQLNTEAFFGQGTRLTVV.

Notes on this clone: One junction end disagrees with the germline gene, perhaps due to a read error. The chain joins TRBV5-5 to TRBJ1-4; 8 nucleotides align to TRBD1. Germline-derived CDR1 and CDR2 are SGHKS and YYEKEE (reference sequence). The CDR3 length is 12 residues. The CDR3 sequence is CASSSRTGTGVF. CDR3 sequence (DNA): TGTGCCAGCAGCTCGAGGACAGGGACGGGCGTTTTT.

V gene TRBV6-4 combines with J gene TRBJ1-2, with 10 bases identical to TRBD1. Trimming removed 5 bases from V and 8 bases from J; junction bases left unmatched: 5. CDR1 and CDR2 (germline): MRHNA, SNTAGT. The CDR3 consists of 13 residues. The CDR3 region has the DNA TGTGCCAGCAGTACCGGGACAGGGGAAGGCTACACCTTC. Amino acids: CASSTGTGEGYTF.

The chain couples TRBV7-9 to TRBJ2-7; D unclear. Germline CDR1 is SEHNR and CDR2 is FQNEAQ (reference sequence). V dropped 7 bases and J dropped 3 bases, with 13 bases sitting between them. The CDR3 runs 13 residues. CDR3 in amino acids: CASTGAYLYEQYF. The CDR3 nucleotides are TGTGCCAGCACCGGCGCCTATCTCTACGAGCAGTACTTC.

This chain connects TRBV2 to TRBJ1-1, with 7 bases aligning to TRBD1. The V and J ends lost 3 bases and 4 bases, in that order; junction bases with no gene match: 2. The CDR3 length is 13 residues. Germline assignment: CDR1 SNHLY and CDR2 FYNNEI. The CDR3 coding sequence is TGTGCCAGCAGTGATACAGGGGCCACTGAAGCTTTCTTT. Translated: CASSDTGATEAFF.

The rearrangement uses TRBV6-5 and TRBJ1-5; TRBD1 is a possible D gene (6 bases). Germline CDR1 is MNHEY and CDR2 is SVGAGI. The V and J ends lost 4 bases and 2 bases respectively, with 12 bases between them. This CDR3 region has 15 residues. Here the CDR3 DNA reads TGTGCCAGCAGTTTGGACAGTTTGGGCAATCAGCCCCAGCATTTT. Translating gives CASSLDSLGNQPQHF.

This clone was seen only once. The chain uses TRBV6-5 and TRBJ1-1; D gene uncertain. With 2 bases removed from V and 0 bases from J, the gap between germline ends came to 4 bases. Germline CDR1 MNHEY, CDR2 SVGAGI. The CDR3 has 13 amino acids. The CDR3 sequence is CASSYIVNTEAFF. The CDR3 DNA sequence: TGTGCCAGCAGTTACATAGTGAACACTGAAGCTTTCTTT.

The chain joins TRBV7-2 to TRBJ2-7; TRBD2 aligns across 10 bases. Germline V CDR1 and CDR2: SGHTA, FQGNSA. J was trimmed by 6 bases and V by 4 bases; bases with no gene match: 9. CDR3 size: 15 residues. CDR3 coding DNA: TGTGCCAGCAGCTCATTAGCGGGGGGCCTGGTCGAGCAGTACTTC. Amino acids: CASSSLAGGLVEQYF.